This is a list of T cell receptor gamma chains from one sample in a study of gamma-delta T cells after stem cell transplantation. TCRdb re-called the RT-PCR reads via CATT. The table records 3,000 to 4,500 gamma-chain clones, 4.5% to 6% of them present only once. Source material: gamma-delta T cells. These TCRs come from a human donor. It is not recorded whose cells these are; they may come from a transplant donor. Each CDR3 is given with its conserved first and last residue. Rows give clone size only sometimes, using once, few, many, or a class for an expanded clone.

J gene	clone size	V gene	CDR3 protein	CDR3 DNA
TRGJP	NA	TRGV9	CALWESRQELGKKIKVF	TGTGCCTTGTGGGAGAGTCGGCAAGAGTTGGGCAAAAAAATCAAGGTATTT
TRGJ1/TRGJ2	medium-sized	TRGV9	CALWEVQNYYKKLF	TGTGCCTTGTGGGAGGTGCAAAATTATTATAAGAAACTCTTT
TRGJP	medium-sized	TRGV9	CALWEVKELGKKIKVF	TGTGCCTTGTGGGAGGTAAAAGAGTTGGGCAAAAAAATCAAGGTATTT
TRGJP	medium-sized	TRGV9	CALWEKLGKKIKVF	TGTGCCTTGTGGGAGAAGTTGGGCAAAAAAATCAAGGTATTT
TRGJ1/TRGJ2	few	TRGV8	CATWDRTYYKKLF	TGTGCCACCTGGGATAGAACCTATTATAAGAAACTCTTT
TRGJ1/TRGJ2	medium-sized	TRGV9	CALWEGPNYYKKLF	TGTGCCTTGTGGGAGGGCCCGAATTATTATAAGAAACTCTTT
TRGJP	NA	TRGV9	CALWESELGKKIKVF	TGTGCCTTGTGGGAGTCAGAGTTGGGCAAAAAAATCAAGGTATTT
TRGJP	medium-sized	TRGV9	CALWEPELGKKIKVF	TGTGCCTTGTGGGAGCCGGAGTTGGGCAAAAAAATCAAGGTATTT
TRGJ1/TRGJ2	few	TRGV4	CATWAPPESKKLF	TGTGCCACCTGGGCCCCACCAGAGAGTAAGAAACTCTTT
TRGJ1/TRGJ2	medium-sized	TRGV9	CALWEVHPYKKLF	TGTGCCTTGTGGGAGGTGCATCCTTATAAGAAACTCTTT
TRGJP2	few	TRGV2	CATWDVTSGIWIKTF	TGTGCCACCTGGGACGTCACAAGCGGGATTTGGATCAAGACGTTT
TRGJP	medium-sized	TRGV9	CALWDGLGKKIKVF	TGTGCCTTGTGGGACGGGTTGGGCAAAAAAATCAAGGTATTT
TRGJP	NA	TRGV9	CALWEVPTRQELGKKIKVF	TGTGCCTTGTGGGAGGTGCCAACCCGGCAAGAGTTGGGCAAAAAAATCAAGGTATTT
TRGJP	medium-sized	TRGV9	CALWEARKLGKKIKVF	TGTGCCTTGTGGGAGGCCAGAAAGTTGGGCAAAAAAATCAAGGTATTT
TRGJ1/TRGJ2	medium-sized	TRGV9	CALWEVLIGGGKKLF	TGTGCCTTGTGGGAGGTGTTAATCGGTGGAGGTAAGAAACTCTTT
TRGJP	few	TRGV9	CALWDAIQELGKKIKVF	TGTGCCTTGTGGGACGCTATTCAAGAGTTGGGCAAAAAAATCAAGGTATTT
TRGJ1/TRGJ2	medium-sized	TRGV9	CALWEGNYYKKLF	TGTGCCTTGTGGGAGGGGAATTATTATAAGAAACTCTTT
TRGJ1/TRGJ2	medium-sized	TRGV9	CALWEKHYYKKLF	TGTGCCTTGTGGGAGAAACATTATTATAAGAAACTCTTT
TRGJP	few	TRGV9	CALWELSLELGKKIKVF	TGTGCCTTATGGGAGCTTTCTCTAGAGTTGGGCAAAAAAATCAAGGTATTT
TRGJ1/TRGJ2	medium-sized	TRGV4	CATWYQEKLF	TGTGCCACCTGGTATCAAGAGAAACTCTTT
TRGJ1/TRGJ2	few	TRGV9	CALWEVEYKKLF	TGTGCCTTGTGGGAGGTGGAATATAAGAAACTCTTT
TRGJP1	medium-sized	TRGV8	CATWDRLYTTGWFKIF	TGTGCCACCTGGGATAGGCTATATACCACTGGTTGGTTCAAGATATTT
TRGJ1/TRGJ2	NA	TRGV4	CATWDGPGGGYKKLF	TGTGCCACCTGGGATGGGCCGGGGGGGGGTTATAAGAAACTCTTT
TRGJ1/TRGJ2	NA	TRGV9	CAFHRGKIKLF	TGTGCTTTCCACCGGGGTAAGATCAAACTCTTT
TRGJ1/TRGJ2	few	TRGV2	CATWDGRVHKKLF	TGTGCCACCTGGGACGGGCGGGTCCACAAGAAACTCTTT
TRGJ1/TRGJ2	medium-sized	TRGV8	CATWDSRYYKKLF	TGTGCCACCTGGGATAGTCGCTATTATAAGAAACTCTTT
TRGJ1/TRGJ2	NA	TRGV8	CATPNYYKKLF	TGTGCCACCCCGAATTATTATAAGAAACTCTTT
TRGJ1/TRGJ2	few	TRGV4	CATWGGRNYYKKLF	TGTGCCACCTGGGGTGGGCGGAATTATTATAAGAAACTCTTT
TRGJ1/TRGJ2	few	TRGV2	CATWDGKKGGYYKKLF	TGTGCCACCTGGGACGGTAAGAAAGGGGGGTATTATAAGAAACTCTTT
TRGJP	NA	TRGV9	CALWEVQPQELGKKIKVF	TGTGCCTTGTGGGAGGTGCAGCCTCAAGAGTTGGGCAAAAAAATCAAGGTATTT
TRGJP	few	TRGV9	CALWEVPLQELGKKIKVF	TGTGCCTTGTGGGAGGTACCCCTACAGGAGTTGGGCAAAAAAATCAAGGTATTT
TRGJ1/TRGJ2	medium-sized	TRGV3	CATWDRPNYYKKLF	TGTGCCACCTGGGACAGGCCTAATTATTATAAGAAACTCTTT
TRGJ1/TRGJ2	NA	TRGV8	CATWDMARNKKLF	TGTGCCACCTGGGATATGGCCCGGAATAAGAAACTCTTT
TRGJ1/TRGJ2	medium-sized	TRGV2	CATWDGIYYKKLF	TGTGCCACCTGGGACGGCATTTATTATAAGAAACTCTTT
TRGJP1	few	TRGV4	CATWDRSTGWFKIF	TGTGCCACCTGGGATAGGAGCACTGGTTGGTTCAAGATATTT
TRGJP	medium-sized	TRGV9	CALWEVPELGKKIKVF	TGTGCCTTGTGGGAGGTGCCCGAGTTGGGCAAAAAAATCAAGGTATTT
TRGJP	NA	TRGV9	CALWEQGGELGKKIKVF	TGTGCCTTGTGGGAACAAGGTGGAGAGTTGGGCAAAAAAATCAAGGTATTT
TRGJP2	few	TRGV2	CATWDRPGSSDWIKTF	TGTGCCACCTGGGACCGGCCGGGGAGTAGTGATTGGATCAAGACGTTT
TRGJP	medium-sized	TRGV9	CALWESEELGKKIKVF	TGTGCCTTGTGGGAATCGGAGGAGTTGGGCAAAAAAATCAAGGTATTT
TRGJ1/TRGJ2	NA	TRGV4	CATWVPPLNYYKKLF	TGTGCCACCTGGGTTCCGCCGCTAAATTATTATAAGAAACTCTTT
TRGJP	medium-sized	TRGV9	CALEELGKKIKVF	TGTGCCTTGGAAGAGTTGGGCAAAAAAATCAAGGTATTT
TRGJP	medium-sized	TRGV9	CALWDPQELGKKIKVF	TGTGCCTTGTGGGACCCACAAGAGTTGGGCAAAAAAATCAAGGTATTT
TRGJP	few	TRGV3	CATWDRDQELGKKIKVF	TGTGCCACCTGGGACAGGGACCAAGAGTTGGGCAAAAAAATCAAGGTATTT
TRGJP	few	TRGV9	CALWEVLGELGKKIKVF	TGTGCCTTGTGGGAGGTGTTGGGTGAGTTGGGCAAAAAAATCAAGGTATTT
TRGJ1/TRGJ2	NA	TRGV2	CATWGKKLF	TGTGCCACATGGGGTAAGAAACTCTTT
TRGJP1	NA	TRGV3	CATWGGSARGRYTTGWFKIF	TGTGCCACCTGGGGGGGTTCGGCGAGGGGGAGATATACCACTGGTTGGTTCAAGATATTT
TRGJP1	medium-sized	TRGV4	CATWDGPTGWFKIF	TGTGCCACCTGGGATGGGCCCACTGGTTGGTTCAAGATATTT
TRGJP1	few	TRGV9	CALWEPSSTGWFKIF	TGTGCCTTGTGGGAGCCCTCCTCTACTGGTTGGTTCAAGATATTT
TRGJP	NA	TRGV9	CALWEGKELGKKIKVF	TGTGCCTTGTGGGAAGGGAAGGAGTTGGGCAAAAAAATCAAGGTATTT
TRGJ1/TRGJ2	medium-sized	TRGV4	CATWDPYYKKLF	TGTGCCACCTGGGATCCTTATTATAAGAAACTCTTT
TRGJP2	NA	TRGV2	CATWDGPLYSSDWIKTF	TGTGCCACCTGGGACGGACCCCTATATAGTAGTGATTGGATCAAGACGTTT
TRGJ1/TRGJ2	medium-sized	TRGV4	CATWDGKWKLF	TGTGCCACCTGGGATGGGAAGTGGAAACTCTTT
TRGJP1	few	TRGV4	CATWVMGTTGWFKIF	TGTGCCACCTGGGTTATGGGTACCACTGGTTGGTTCAAGATATTT
TRGJP	medium-sized	TRGV9	CALWETQELGKKIKVF	TGTGCCTTGTGGGAGACGCAAGAGTTGGGCAAAAAAATCAAGGTATTT
TRGJP	NA	TRGV9	CAFRALGKKIKVF	TGTGCCTTTCGGGCGTTGGGCAAAAAAATCAAGGTATTT
TRGJ1/TRGJ2	large	TRGV9	CALWEVKVKLF	TGTGCCTTGTGGGAGGTGAAGGTGAAACTCTTT
TRGJ1/TRGJ2	medium-sized	TRGV8	CATWEMYYKKLF	TGTGCCACCTGGGAAATGTATTATAAGAAACTCTTT